This T cell receptor beta chain was recorded in a study of blood T cell repertoires in COVID-19. For the study at large: Nucleic acid was either cDNA or gDNA, and it came from T cells, B-cell-depleted T cells, or PBMCs.

Original analysis: Estimated nucleated cell counts came from reference gene primer amplification. Data came from immunoSEQ multiplex PCR; TCRdb stores just in-frame clones and leaves some out. The DNA was the basis for D and trimming; V, J and clone size are from that table. The repertoire holds around 160,000 clones, 85% seen once, with approximately 2.7% in the top ten. Trimming took 7 bases from V and 9 from J, leaving 20 bases between them. The CDR3 consists of 14 residues. Germline CDR1 and CDR2: ENHRY and SYGVKD. The chain couples TRBV10-3 to TRBJ2-3; TRBD2 is a possible D gene (6 bases). Sequencing input: peripheral blood. This clonotype was obtained from a woman in her forties with active or convalescent COVID-19. This CDR3 reads CAIKNLGRSGTQYF. In nucleotides, the CDR3 is TGTGCCATCAAAAACCTGGGCCGTAGCGGCACGCAGTATTTT.